A selection of T cell receptor beta chains follows, all from one sample in a study of T cell responses to AZD1222 COVID-19 vaccine. Clones were sequenced by immunoSEQ multiplex PCR, and TCRdb holds only the in-frame ones, with some missing. This table has around 100,000 clones, approximately 83% appearing once. The source material was peripheral blood, sampled on day 0 of AZD1222 vaccination. These receptor sequences come from an adult in good health. Both conserved end residues are part of each CDR3. The order of the fields is CDR3 length, J gene, clone size, D gene, V gene, CDR3 DNA, CDR3 protein. D genes are given only for firm matches. Expanded clones are given a class, and other clones once, few, many or no size at all.

>12|TRBJ2-7|NA|NA|TRBV12-3/TRBV12-4
TGTGCCAGCAGTTTACTTGGTTACGAGCAGTACTTC
CASSLLGYEQYF
>16|TRBJ2-1|NA|TRBD2|TRBV27
TGTGCCAGCAGTTTGAGGCGCGGGGGGATAAACAATGAGCAGTTCTTC
CASSLRRGGINNEQFF
>12|TRBJ2-7|once|TRBD1|TRBV10-1
TGCGCCAGCAGCGGGACAGGGTACGAGCAGTACTTC
CASSGTGYEQYF
>14|TRBJ1-2|NA|TRBD1|TRBV5-1
TGCGCCAGCAGCTTGGAAGGGACAGCCTATGGCTACACCTTC
CASSLEGTAYGYTF
>14|TRBJ2-7|NA|TRBD1|TRBV30
TGTGCCTGGAGTGGGGGACAGGGGGACTACGAGCAGTACTTC
CAWSGGQGDYEQYF
>17|TRBJ2-6|NA|NA|TRBV28
TGTGCCAGCAGTATAGGGACGGCTTACTCTGGGGCCAACGTCCTGACTTTC
CASSIGTAYSGANVLTF
>15|TRBJ2-2|once|TRBD2|TRBV19
TGTGCCAGTAGGAATATAGCGGGAGGGACCGGGGAGCTGTTTTTT
CASRNIAGGTGELFF
>14|TRBJ2-3|NA|NA|TRBV18
TGTGCCAGCTCACCAAAGGGTCTCGCCGATACGCAGTATTTT
CASSPKGLADTQYF
>13|TRBJ1-2|NA|NA|TRBV5-4
TGTGCCAGCAGCTTCGGACCCCCCGGGGGCTACACCTTC
CASSFGPPGGYTF
>14|TRBJ2-1|NA|TRBD2|TRBV6-5
TGTGCCAGCACATGGGGACTAGCAGGCAATGAGCAGTTCTTC
CASTWGLAGNEQFF
>16|TRBJ2-4|NA|NA|TRBV27
TGTGCCAGCCCTAGGGCACCCTCCGGGGCCAAAAACATTCAGTACTTC
CASPRAPSGAKNIQYF
>14|TRBJ1-3|NA|NA|TRBV28
TGTGCCAGCCTTTGGTCGGGTGCTGGAAACACCATATATTTT
CASLWSGAGNTIYF
>12|TRBJ2-2|NA|NA|TRBV6-5
TGTGCCAGCAGGGATTACACCGGGGAGCTGTTTTTT
CASRDYTGELFF
>17|TRBJ2-3|NA|NA|TRBV4-3
TGCGCCAGCAGCCAAGATCTAGTCGGGGTTAGCACAGATACGCAGTATTTT
CASSQDLVGVSTDTQYF
>15|TRBJ2-5|NA|NA|TRBV28
TGTGCCAGCAGTTCCCCCGTGGGCGCGGTAGAGACCCAGTACTTC
CASSSPVGAVETQYF
>11|TRBJ2-7|NA|NA|TRBV18
TGTGCCAGCTCAGGTCAATACGAGCAGTACTTC
CASSGQYEQYF
>16|TRBJ1-6|NA|NA|TRBV6-5
TGTGCCAGCAGTTACAACACCGGGGTGGGGAATTCACCCCTCCACTTT
CASSYNTGVGNSPLHF
>15|TRBJ2-1|NA|TRBD2|TRBV5-1
TGCGCCAGCAGCCCGGATAGAAGCGGGGGGAATGAGCAGTTCTTC
CASSPDRSGGNEQFF
>16|TRBJ2-3|once|TRBD2|TRBV18
TGTGCCAGCTCACCAATGCTAGCGGGAGGGAAAGATACGCAGTATTTT
CASSPMLAGGKDTQYF
>15|TRBJ1-4|NA|TRBD1|TRBV9
TGTGCCAGCAGCTTGACAGGGATAACTAATGAAAAACTGTTTTTT
CASSLTGITNEKLFF
>16|TRBJ2-5|NA|TRBD2|TRBV4-2
TGTGCCAGCAGCCAAGGTTCGGCTAGCGGGGAAGAGACCCAGTACTTC
CASSQGSASGEETQYF
>13|TRBJ1-5|once|NA|TRBV27
TGTGCCAGCAGCTTAGGCCAAAATCAGCCCCAGCATTTT
CASSLGQNQPQHF
>13|TRBJ1-5|NA|NA|TRBV28
TGTGCCAGCAGCCAGGGATCCGGGCAGCCCCAGCATTTT
CASSQGSGQPQHF
>16|TRBJ2-3|NA|NA|TRBV6-5
TGTGCCAGCAGTTCCTGGGCTGGGTCTAGCACAGATACGCAGTATTTT
CASSSWAGSSTDTQYF
>13|TRBJ2-5|NA|NA|TRBV28
TGTGCCAGCAGTTTAAGGGGGTCGGAGACCCAGTACTTC
CASSLRGSETQYF
>16|TRBJ1-1|NA|TRBD1|TRBV9
TGTGCCAGCAGCGCTTTATTCCGGGACAGGGAAGTAGAAGCTTTCTTT
CASSALFRDREVEAFF
>18|TRBJ2-4|NA|TRBD2|TRBV19
TGTGCCAGTAGTATTACCCAACTAGCGGGAGGTGGTGGAAACATTCAGTACTTC
CASSITQLAGGGGNIQYF
>13|TRBJ1-2|NA|NA|TRBV5-6
TGTGCCAGCAGCTTCCATCGGGGGGGTGGCTACACCTTC
CASSFHRGGGYTF
>13|TRBJ2-7|NA|NA|TRBV2
TGTGCCAGCAGGCAGGGCCCATCCTACGAGCAGTACTTC
CASRQGPSYEQYF
>15|TRBJ1-5|NA|NA|TRBV5-6
TGTGCCAGCAGCCGGGGTTTAACAGGGAATCAGCCCCAGCATTTT
CASSRGLTGNQPQHF
>16|TRBJ1-1|few|NA|TRBV19
TGTGCCAGTAGTATAGATCGCTGGGGCGCGGGGACTGAAGCTTTCTTT
CASSIDRWGAGTEAFF
>17|TRBJ1-5|NA|NA|TRBV28
TGTGCCACCAAAGGGGGGGATTGGGCGGGGGGCCTTCAGCCCCAGCATTTT
CATKGGDWAGGLQPQHF
>20|TRBJ2-6|NA|NA|TRBV27
TGTGCCAGCAGTTTAAGGGTCAGCGGGTTGCTTCCCTCTGGGGCCAACGTCCTGACTTTC
CASSLRVSGLLPSGANVLTF
>15|TRBJ1-2|NA|NA|TRBV30
TGTGCCTGGAGATATTTCGGGGCAGGGGACTATGGCTACACCTTC
CAWRYFGAGDYGYTF
>16|TRBJ2-1|NA|NA|TRBV5-4
TGTGCCAGCAGCTTGGGGCGGTCGGGATCCTACAATGAGCAGTTCTTC
CASSLGRSGSYNEQFF
>14|TRBJ2-2|NA|NA|TRBV2
TGTGCCACCCTAGACGGTCTGACCACCGGGGAGCTGTTTTTT
CATLDGLTTGELFF
>14|TRBJ2-1|NA|NA|TRBV2
TGTGCCAGCACGACGGGAGTAGATTACAATGAGCAGTTCTTC
CASTTGVDYNEQFF
>16|TRBJ2-1|NA|NA|TRBV5-1
TGCGCCAGCAGCCTGGCGGTTAGGGACTCCTACAATGAGCAGTTCTTC
CASSLAVRDSYNEQFF
>13|TRBJ2-1|NA|NA|TRBV19
TGTGCCAGTAGTACCCATTCCTACAATGAGCAGTTCTTC
CASSTHSYNEQFF
>14|TRBJ1-1|NA|TRBD1|TRBV29-1
TGCAGCGTTCTCAGGACAGGGGCAGGGACTGAAGCTTTCTTT
CSVLRTGAGTEAFF